These 32 T cell receptor beta chains were all obtained from the same sample, sequenced in a study of cytotoxic CD8 clonotypes in ibrutinib-treated CLL. Only in-frame clones appear in the TCRdb table, and some are missing; sequencing was by immunoSEQ multiplex PCR. This sample yields 25,000 to 35,000 clones, of which 65% to 90% are seen a single time; 6.5% to 8% belongs to the top ten. This specimen consisted of PBMCs, obtained after 24 months of ibrutinib treatment. Receptors originate from a human donor with chronic lymphocytic leukemia.

The genes are TRBV28 and TRBJ2-7; 11 positions match TRBD1. CDR3 length: 15 amino acids. Germline V gene lookup returns CDR1 MDHEN and CDR2 SYDVKM. V shed 6 bases and J 4 bases; nucleotides not matched to a gene: 8. The CDR3 sequence: CASRSRDRGFYEQYF. As DNA, the CDR3 is TGTGCCAGCAGAAGCCGGGACAGGGGGTTTTACGAGCAGTACTTC.

The V call is TRBV28, the J call TRBJ2-7; 9 bases align to TRBD1. CDR1 and CDR2 (germline): MDHEN, SYDVKM. Trimming cost V 4 bases and J 2 bases; bases outside gene matches: 15. This CDR3 is built from 18 residues. CDR3 sequence reads: CASSSYIIGQGRTYEQYF. The CDR3 DNA reads TGTGCCAGCAGTTCTTATATAATCGGACAGGGGCGAACCTACGAGCAGTACTTC.

This chain joins TRBV6-1 and TRBJ1-2, with a weak D call TRBD1 (5 bases). Deletions cut 4 bases from V and 6 bases from J, with 18 bases between. Germline loops: CDR1 MNHNS, CDR2 SASEGT. This CDR3 has 15 amino acids. The DNA of the CDR3 is TGTGCCAGCAGTGTGGAGTCGGGGGTTGCCAATGGCTACACCTTC. It is translated as CASSVESGVANGYTF.

The chain couples TRBV6-5 to TRBJ2-1; 8 bases map to TRBD2. The CDR3 spans 15 residues. CDR1 and CDR2 from the germline V gene are MNHEY and SVGAGI. V dropped 5 bases and J dropped 3; count of bases not matched to a gene: 6. CDR3 amino acids: CASSHRGGLYNEQFF. CDR3 bases: TGTGCCAGCAGTCACCGGGGGGGCCTCTACAATGAGCAGTTCTTC.

The chain links TRBV28 to TRBJ1-2; a possible D gene is TRBD1 (5 bases). CDR3 length: 16 amino acids. Trimming pared 7 bases from V and 8 bases from J, leaving 26 bases between. CDR1 is MDHEN and CDR2 is SYDVKM in the germline V gene. The chain's CDR3 is CASNSPGRGRGGGYTF. The CDR3, as DNA: TGTGCCAGCAATTCCCCGGGACGGGGGAGGGGTGGCGGCTACACCTTC.

The chain links TRBV2 to TRBJ2-5; 8 nucleotides line up with TRBD1. This CDR3 comprises 18 residues. The germline gives CDR1 SNHLY, CDR2 FYNNEI. The trim removed 4 bases at V and 5 bases at J, leaving 18 bases unmatched. CDR3 region: CASSGMAPRTGLGETQYF. The DNA of the CDR3 is TGTGCCAGCAGTGGGATGGCCCCAAGGACAGGGCTAGGGGAGACCCAGTACTTC.

This chain joins TRBV29-1 and TRBJ1-4, with TRBD1 identical over 9 bases. After removal of 6 bases from V and 6 bases from J, the junction contained 5 bases not matched to a gene. CDR3 length: 13 residues. Germline CDR1 SQVTM, CDR2 ANQGSEA. The chain's CDR3 is CSVEGQGDEKLFF. The CDR3 DNA sequence: TGCAGCGTCGAGGGACAGGGTGATGAAAAACTGTTTTTT.

CDR3 DNA: TGTGCCAGCAGCCCCGCGGGTATGAGCGATCAGCCCCAGCATTTT. This sequence encodes CASSPAGMSDQPQHF. The V and J genes are TRBV7-2 and TRBJ1-5; D gene ambiguous. There are 15 residues in the CDR3. With 5 bases removed from V and 5 bases from J, the gap between germline ends came to 16 bases. The germline V gene encodes CDR1 SGHTA and CDR2 FQGNSA.

The V and J genes are TRBV10-2 and TRBJ1-3; D unclear. Per germline, CDR1 WSHSY and CDR2 SAAADI. V lost 7 bases and J 8 bases, leaving 12 bases between the germline ends. This CDR3 region has 12 residues. CDR3 amino acids: CASKGQEDTIYF. The DNA for the CDR3 is TGCGCCAGCAAGGGCCAGGAGGACACCATATATTTT.

The gene calls are TRBV9 and TRBJ2-2; TRBD2 matches 8 bases. Germline V gene sequence: CDR1 SGDLS, CDR2 YYNGEE. CDR3 length: 15 amino acids. Trimming removed 2 bases from V and 2 bases from J; junction bases left unmatched: 2. CDR3 region: CASSVGGANTGELFF. Written as DNA, the CDR3 is TGTGCCAGCAGCGTCGGGGGGGCCAACACCGGGGAGCTGTTTTTT.

The genes are TRBV19 and TRBJ2-2; TRBD1 aligns across 7 bases. Germline V CDR1 and CDR2: LNHDA, SQIVND (reference sequence). The CDR3 covers 15 residues. Trimming took 10 bases from V and 1 from J; bases not matched to a gene: 9. The CDR3 DNA is TGTGCCACACCAGGGGGTAACCAGAACACCGGGGAGCTGTTTTTT. Protein: CATPGGNQNTGELFF. The variable domain in full, completed from reference TRBV19 and TRBJ2-2, reads DGGITQSPKYLFRKEGQNVTLSCEQNLNHDAMYWYRQDPGQGLRLIYYSQIVNDFQKGDIAEGYSVSREKKESFPLTVTSAQKNPTAFYLCATPGGNQNTGELFFGEGSRLTVL.

This clone is medium-sized within its sample. DNA for the CDR3: TGTGCCAGCAGCTTAGATCCCCGCAATGAGCAGTTCTTC. Translating it yields CASSLDPRNEQFF. V is TRBV11-2 and J is TRBJ2-1; D unclear. There are 13 residues in the CDR3. V was pared by 0 bases and J by 6 bases, with 6 bases between. CDR1 and CDR2 from the germline V gene are SGHAT and FQNNGV.

This chain links TRBV4-1 with TRBJ2-3, with TRBD2 matching over 9 bases. From germline, CDR1 is MGHRA and CDR2 YSYEKL. CDR3 length equals 20 residues. V shed 0 bases and J 1 base; nucleotides not matched to a gene: 14. The CDR3 DNA sequence: TGCGCCAGCAGCCAAGATGAATTAGGGATAGCGGGGGCCCGCACAGATACGCAGTATTTT. It encodes CASSQDELGIAGARTDTQYF.

The chain has TRBV9 and TRBJ1-1; maybe TRBD1 (5 bases). Germline V lookup: CDR1 SGDLS, CDR2 YYNGEE. The CDR3 runs to 15 residues. The germline V and J ends were trimmed by 5 bases and 1 base, with 15 bases remaining between them. CDR3 protein: CASSHKRGENTEAFF. CDR3 coding DNA: TGTGCCAGCAGTCACAAGCGGGGGGAGAACACTGAAGCTTTCTTT.

The chain couples TRBV11-3 to TRBJ2-1; a weak D match, TRBD2 (6 bases). Trimming stripped 5 bases from V and 9 bases from J, with 14 bases between. The germline V gene has CDR1 SGHNT and CDR2 YENEEA. The CDR3 runs 13 residues. The CDR3 DNA follows: TGTGCCAGCAGCGTCCTAGCGATAGGTGAGCAGTTCTTC. It codes for CASSVLAIGEQFF.

This clone was picked up a small number of times. The chain uses TRBV9 and TRBJ1-4, with a weak D call TRBD1 (6 bases). Trimming left V 4 bases short and J 8 bases short, with 18 bases between. The CDR3 covers 15 residues. Germline V CDR1 and CDR2: SGDLS, YYNGEE. The CDR3 is CASSPRRGRGEKLFF. The CDR3 DNA is TGTGCCAGCAGCCCAAGACGGGGGCGAGGGGAAAAACTGTTTTTT.

J is TRBJ1-1 and V is TRBV13; unclear D gene. Germline lookup yields CDR1 PRHDT and CDR2 FYEKMQ (reference sequence). V was cut by 5 bases and J by 2 bases, with 12 bases left in between. The length of the CDR3 is 14 residues. The CDR3 DNA sequence: TGTGCCAGCAGCCCTTATGGAATAAACACTGAAGCTTTCTTT. Its protein product is CASSPYGINTEAFF.

The CDR3 bases are TGTGCCTGGAGTCGGGACCGAGTAGGAAGCAATCAGCCCCAGCATTTT. Translating it yields CAWSRDRVGSNQPQHF. The rearrangement joins TRBV30 to TRBJ1-5, with D possibly being TRBD1 (5 bases). Trimming left V 2 bases short and J 1 base short, with 15 bases between. Per the germline V gene, CDR1 is GTSNPN and CDR2 is SVGIG (reference sequence). The CDR3 has 16 amino acids.

The chain uses TRBV7-2 and TRBJ1-5; 9 nucleotides align to TRBD1. This CDR3 has 16 amino acids. Germline V gene lookup returns CDR1 SGHTA and CDR2 FQGNSA. V gave up 0 bases and J gave up 4 bases; unmatched junction bases: 4. The CDR3, as DNA: TGTGCCAGCAGCTTAGCTGGGACAGGGATTAATCAGCCCCAGCATTTT. Its protein is CASSLAGTGINQPQHF. Based on the CDR3 plus reference TRBV7-2 and TRBJ1-5, the full variable domain is GAGVSQSPSNKVTEKGKDVELRCDPISGHTALYWYRQSLGQGLEFLIYFQGNSAPDKSGLPSDRFSAERTGGSVSTLTIQRTQQEDSAVYLCASSLAGTGINQPQHFGDGTRLSIL.

The chain links TRBV27 to TRBJ2-1; TRBD2 aligns across 7 bases. The CDR3 is 15 residues long. CDR1 and CDR2 (germline): MNHEY, SMNVEV (reference sequence). J gave up 5 bases and V 2 bases, and 6 bases lay outside the gene matches. The CDR3 DNA reads TGTGCCAGCAGTTTAAGAAGCGGGGCCCACAATGAGCAGTTCTTC. Protein: CASSLRSGAHNEQFF.

The CDR3 DNA sequence: TGTGTGGGGGCAGTTACCTACGAGCAGTACTTC. It codes for CVGAVTYEQYF. This rearrangement joins TRBV6-5 to TRBJ2-7; the D gene is possibly TRBD1 (6 bases). Germline assignment: CDR1 MNHEY and CDR2 SVGAGI. This CDR3 comprises 11 residues.

This chain joins TRBV7-6 and TRBJ1-5; no clear D. With 1 base removed from V and 6 bases from J, the gap between germline ends came to 13 bases. Looked up from germline, CDR1 is SGHVS and CDR2 is FNYEAQ. The CDR3 has 15 residues. CDR3 protein: CASSLGTLEGQPQHF. The CDR3, as DNA: TGTGCCAGCAGCTTAGGGACCCTAGAGGGTCAGCCCCAGCATTTT.

This clone was found a few times. This chain's CDR3 is CASAKGVRQPQHF. The DNA of the CDR3 is TGTGCCAGCGCTAAGGGGGTGCGTCAGCCCCAGCATTTT. The J gene is TRBJ1-5, the V gene TRBV7-9; perhaps TRBD1 as D (6 bases). V was clipped by 8 bases and J by 6 bases, with 14 bases between them. The CDR3 has 13 residues. CDR1 and CDR2 (germline): SEHNR, FQNEAQ (reference sequence). Together with reference TRBV7-9 and TRBJ1-5, the CDR3 gives the full variable domain: DTGVSQNPRHKITKRGQNVTFRCDPISEHNRLYWYRQTLGQGPEFLTYFQNEAQLEKSRLLSDRFSAERPKGSFSTLEIQRTEQGDSAMYLCASAKGVRQPQHFGDGTRLSIL.

The chain recombines TRBV19 with TRBJ2-1, with 9 bases matching TRBD2. There are 16 residues in the CDR3. V gave up 3 bases and J gave up 3 bases; unmatched junction bases: 6. Looked up from germline, CDR1 is LNHDA and CDR2 is SQIVND (reference sequence). DNA of the CDR3: TGTGCCAGTAGTATGAGGCTAGCGGGGTTCTACAATGAGCAGTTCTTC. Amino acid sequence: CASSMRLAGFYNEQFF.

The chain carries TRBV29-1 and TRBJ2-2, with a tentative D call TRBD2 (6 bases). The CDR3 sequence is 14 residues long. Looked up from germline, CDR1 is SQVTM and CDR2 is ANQGSEA. Trimming took off 0 bases at V and 4 bases at J, with 9 bases between the two ends. The CDR3 region is CSVEDPGGTGELFF. As DNA, the CDR3 is TGCAGCGTTGAAGACCCCGGGGGCACCGGGGAGCTGTTTTTT.

This rearrangement joins TRBV27 to TRBJ2-5; a possible D gene is TRBD2 (5 bases). The ends were cut back, 2 bases at V and 4 bases at J, with 17 bases in the middle. Germline CDR1 and CDR2: MNHEY and SMNVEV (reference sequence). The length of the CDR3 is 16 residues. The CDR3 DNA follows: TGTGCCAGCAGTTTAAGCAGTAGGAGGCCGGTAGAGACCCAGTACTTC. Amino acids: CASSLSSRRPVETQYF.

The chain has TRBV19 and TRBJ1-1; tentative D call: TRBD1 (5 bases). The CDR3 is 14 amino acids. Trimming cost V 2 bases and J 11 bases, with 18 bases left between them. Germline CDR1 LNHDA, CDR2 SQIVND (reference sequence). The CDR3: CASSIYNRPMEAFF. The CDR3 nucleotides read TGTGCCAGTAGTATATATAACAGGCCGATGGAGGCTTTCTTT. The full variable domain, rest sourced from reference TRBV19 and TRBJ1-1, is DGGITQSPKYLFRKEGQNVTLSCEQNLNHDAMYWYRQDPGQGLRLIYYSQIVNDFQKGDIAEGYSVSREKKESFPLTVTSAQKNPTAFYLCASSIYNRPMEAFFGQGTRLTVV.

This clone was seen once. The chain combines TRBV7-8 with TRBJ2-7; D remains ambiguous. Germline CDR1 SGHVS, CDR2 FQNEAQ. The CDR3 spans 13 residues. Trimming pared 0 bases from V and 3 bases from J, leaving 6 bases between. CDR3 sequence reads: CASSLANYYEQYF. CDR3 DNA: TGTGCCAGCAGCTTAGCTAACTACTACGAGCAGTACTTC.

The CDR3 protein is CASSVVSGGIDTQYF. In nucleotides, the CDR3 is TGTGCCAGCAGCGTAGTGAGCGGGGGAATAGATACGCAGTATTTT. The chain links TRBV9 to TRBJ2-3; the match to TRBD2 covers 8 bases. Germline V gene lookup returns CDR1 SGDLS and CDR2 YYNGEE. V shed 0 bases, J shed 5 bases, and the junction held 5 bases outside the gene matches. CDR3 size: 15 residues. Full variable domain (remainder filled in from reference TRBV9 and TRBJ2-3): DSGVTQTPKHLITATGQRVTLRCSPRSGDLSVYWYQQSLDQGLQFLIQYYNGEERAKGNILERFSAQQFPDLHSELNLSSLELGDSALYFCASSVVSGGIDTQYFGPGTRLTVL.

CDR3 amino acids: CASSPGGQGSYYGYTF. CDR3 bases: TGCGCCAGCAGCCCGGGAGGTCAGGGGAGCTACTATGGCTACACCTTC. The chain joins TRBV4-1 to TRBJ1-2; possible D gene TRBD1, 6 bases. Germline assignment: CDR1 MGHRA and CDR2 YSYEKL. Trimming took off 4 bases at V and 3 bases at J, with 18 bases between the two ends. This CDR3 spans 16 amino acids.

The chain uses TRBV7-9 and TRBJ2-1, with D perhaps matching TRBD2 (7 bases). The CDR3 contains 15 residues. Germline V gene sequence: CDR1 SEHNR, CDR2 FQNEAQ (reference sequence). The V end lost 3 bases, the J end lost 7 bases, and 16 bases lay between the germline ends. CDR3 in amino acids: CASSFGGGLGNEQFF. In nucleotides, the CDR3 is TGTGCCAGCAGCTTTGGCGGGGGCCTGGGGAATGAGCAGTTCTTC. Using reference TRBV7-9 and TRBJ2-1 for the parts outside the CDR3, the full variable domain is DTGVSQNPRHKITKRGQNVTFRCDPISEHNRLYWYRQTLGQGPEFLTYFQNEAQLEKSRLLSDRFSAERPKGSFSTLEIQRTEQGDSAMYLCASSFGGGLGNEQFFGPGTRLTVL.

This clone was observed a handful of times. The chain has TRBV7-9 and TRBJ2-7; maybe TRBD2 (6 bases). Trimming left V 5 bases short and J 7 bases short, with 15 bases between. CDR1 and CDR2 (germline): SEHNR, FQNEAQ (reference sequence). CDR3 length: 13 residues. The CDR3: CASSQVRAGEQYF. The CDR3 DNA is TGTGCCAGCAGCCAAGTTAGGGCGGGGGAGCAGTACTTC.